This T cell receptor beta chain was sequenced in a study of graft-versus-host responses after intestinal transplantation. Study information: Every transplant recipient was induced with anti-thymocyte globulin, then maintained on tacrolimus and steroids for roughly 3 years. Findings and caveats of the study: Present in recipient marrow, GvH clones included some that appeared first in ileum or blood. Early post-transplant HvG declines tracked with peak circulating GvH clone levels.

This table comes from immunoSEQ multiplex PCR, and its TCRdb copy is limited to in-frame clones, with some not included. The sample contains fewer than 70,000 clones, roughly 90% of which appear only once. About this clone: Its target is unknown.

V dropped 10 bases and J dropped 5 bases, with 18 bases sitting between them. Germline V CDR1 and CDR2: ENHRY, SYGVKD. CDR3 length equals 13 residues. The rearrangement joins TRBV10-3 to TRBJ2-7; D may be TRBD2 (7 bases). The sequences come from bone marrow, collected around 720 days after intestinal transplantation. The TCR was taken from a human patient who received an intestinal transplant, so some T cells may come from the graft donor. The CDR3 nucleotides read TGTGCCACGAACCACAGGGAGGGCCACGAGCAGTACTTC. Amino acid sequence: CATNHREGHEQYF.